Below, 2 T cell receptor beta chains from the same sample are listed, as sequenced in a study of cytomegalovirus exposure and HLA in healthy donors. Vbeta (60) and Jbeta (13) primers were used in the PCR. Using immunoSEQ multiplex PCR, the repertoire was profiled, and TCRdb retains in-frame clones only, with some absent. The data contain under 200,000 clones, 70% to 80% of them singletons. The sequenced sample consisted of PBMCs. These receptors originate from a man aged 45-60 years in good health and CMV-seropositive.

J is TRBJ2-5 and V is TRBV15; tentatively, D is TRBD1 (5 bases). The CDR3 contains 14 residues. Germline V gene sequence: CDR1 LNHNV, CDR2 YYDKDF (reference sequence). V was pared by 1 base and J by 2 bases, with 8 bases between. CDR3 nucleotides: TGTGCCACCAGCAGAGCCAGGGCGCAAGAGACCCAGTACTTC. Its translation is CATSRARAQETQYF.

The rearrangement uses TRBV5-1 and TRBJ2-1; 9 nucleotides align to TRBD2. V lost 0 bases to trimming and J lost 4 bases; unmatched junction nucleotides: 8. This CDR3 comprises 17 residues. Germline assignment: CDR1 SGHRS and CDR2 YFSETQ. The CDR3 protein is CASSLGLAGVNYNEQFF. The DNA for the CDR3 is TGCGCCAGCAGCTTGGGTTTAGCGGGGGTCAATTACAATGAGCAGTTCTTC.